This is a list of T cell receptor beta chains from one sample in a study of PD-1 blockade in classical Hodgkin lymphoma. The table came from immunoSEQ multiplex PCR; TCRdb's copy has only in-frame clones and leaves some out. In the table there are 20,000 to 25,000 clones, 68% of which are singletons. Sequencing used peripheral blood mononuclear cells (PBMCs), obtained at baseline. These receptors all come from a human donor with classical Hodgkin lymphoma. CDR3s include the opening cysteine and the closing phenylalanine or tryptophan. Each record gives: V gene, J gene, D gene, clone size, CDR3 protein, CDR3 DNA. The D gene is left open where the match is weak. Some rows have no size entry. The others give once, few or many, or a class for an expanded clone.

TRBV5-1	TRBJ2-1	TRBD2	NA	CASRRRTSGDRQFF	TGCGCCAGCAGACGTCGGACTAGCGGGGACCGGCAGTTCTTC
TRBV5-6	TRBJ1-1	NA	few	CASSLKGEGKNTEAFF	TGTGCCAGCAGCTTGAAAGGGGAGGGAAAGAACACTGAAGCTTTCTTT
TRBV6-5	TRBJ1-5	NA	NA	CAISARGGSNQPQHF	TGTGCCATCAGTGCACGGGGTGGGAGCAATCAGCCCCAGCATTTT
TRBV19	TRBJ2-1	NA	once	CASMPRRTNIRNEQFF	TGTGCCAGTATGCCCCGAAGGACTAATATCCGAAATGAGCAGTTCTTC
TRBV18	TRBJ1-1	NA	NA	CASSNTNTEAFF	TGTGCCAGCTCGAATACGAACACTGAAGCTTTCTTT
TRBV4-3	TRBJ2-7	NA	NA	CASSQDIGQIEQYF	TGCGCCAGCAGCCAAGATATAGGACAAATCGAGCAGTACTTC
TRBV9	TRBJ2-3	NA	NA	CASSVGSRTDTQYF	TGTGCCAGCAGCGTAGGGTCCCGCACAGATACGCAGTATTTT
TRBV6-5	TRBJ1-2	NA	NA	CASSFSDNSLEGYTF	TGTGCCAGCAGTTTCTCGGACAATTCCCTCGAGGGCTACACCTTC
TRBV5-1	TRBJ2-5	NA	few	CASSLGRSKVETQYF	TGCGCCAGCAGCTTAGGCCGGTCAAAAGTCGAGACCCAGTACTTC
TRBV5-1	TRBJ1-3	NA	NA	CASSLGLMLSGNTIYF	TGCGCCAGCAGCTTGGGGCTCATGCTCTCTGGAAACACCATATATTTT
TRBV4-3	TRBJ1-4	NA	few	CASSPNTGLANEKLFF	TGCGCCAGCAGCCCCAACACAGGGTTGGCTAATGAAAAACTGTTTTTT
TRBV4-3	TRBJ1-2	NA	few	CASSQEGADLGLGGYTF	TGCGCCAGCAGCCAAGAAGGAGCAGATCTGGGCCTCGGGGGCTACACCTTC
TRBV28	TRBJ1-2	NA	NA	CASSGGRAGNYGYTF	TGTGCCAGCAGTGGAGGGCGGGCAGGGAACTATGGCTACACCTTC
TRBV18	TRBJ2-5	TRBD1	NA	CASSPGTGGIETQYF	TGTGCCAGCTCACCCGGGACAGGGGGCATTGAGACCCAGTACTTC
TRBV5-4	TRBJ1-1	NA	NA	CASSLAGVTEAFF	TGTGCCAGCAGCTTGGCAGGGGTCACTGAAGCTTTCTTT
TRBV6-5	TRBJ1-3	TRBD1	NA	CASRRGQGANTIYF	TGTGCCAGCAGACGCGGACAGGGGGCAAACACCATATATTTT
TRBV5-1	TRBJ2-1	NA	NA	CASSLEGVTYNEQFF	TGCGCCAGCAGCTTGGAAGGCGTTACCTACAATGAGCAGTTCTTC
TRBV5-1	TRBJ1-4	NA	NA	CASSLGGKNEKLFF	TGCGCCAGCAGTTTGGGAGGGAAAAATGAAAAACTGTTTTTT
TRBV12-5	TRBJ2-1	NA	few	CASGRGFRGEEQFF	TGTGCTAGTGGTAGGGGGTTTAGGGGTGAGGAGCAGTTCTTC
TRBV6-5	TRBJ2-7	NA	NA	CASSSKWAPYEQYF	TGTGCCAGCAGTTCGAAGTGGGCGCCCTACGAGCAGTACTTC
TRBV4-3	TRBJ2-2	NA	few	CASSQDWRGSPERWELFF	TGCGCCAGCAGCCAAGATTGGAGGGGGTCCCCTGAACGGTGGGAGCTGTTTTTT
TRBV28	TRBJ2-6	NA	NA	CASSLGAKTGANVLTF	TGTGCCAGCAGTTTAGGGGCCAAAACTGGGGCCAACGTCCTGACTTTC
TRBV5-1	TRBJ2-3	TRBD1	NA	CASSSGRQGASTDTQYF	TGCGCCAGCAGCTCGGGAAGACAGGGGGCGAGCACAGATACGCAGTATTTT
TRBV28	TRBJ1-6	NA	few	CASSRDSLSPLHF	TGTGCCAGCAGTCGTGACAGCCTTTCACCCCTCCACTTT
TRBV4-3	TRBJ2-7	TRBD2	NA	CASSQAAGTSLYEQYF	TGCGCCAGCAGCCAAGCGGCCGGGACTAGCCTCTACGAGCAGTACTTC
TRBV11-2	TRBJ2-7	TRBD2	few	CASSFSGYPSYEQYF	TGTGCCAGCAGCTTTAGCGGGTATCCCTCCTACGAGCAGTACTTC
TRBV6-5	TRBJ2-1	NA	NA	CASSKGTYNEQFF	TGTGCCAGCTCCAAGGGGACCTACAATGAGCAGTTCTTC
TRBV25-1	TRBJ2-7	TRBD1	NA	CASSECGQGIDEQYF	TGTGCCAGCAGTGAATGTGGACAGGGAATAGACGAGCAGTACTTC
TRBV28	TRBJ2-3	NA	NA	CASTPFEDGTDTQYF	TGTGCCAGCACCCCATTTGAAGACGGCACAGATACGCAGTATTTT
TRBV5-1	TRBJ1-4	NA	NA	CASSRDGTTNEKLFF	TGCGCCAGCAGCCGCGACGGAACAACTAATGAAAAACTGTTTTTT
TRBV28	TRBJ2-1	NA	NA	CASSARLITMYNEQFF	TGTGCCAGCAGTGCTCGACTCATAACTATGTACAATGAGCAGTTCTTC
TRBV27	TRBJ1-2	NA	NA	CASSLAGFYGYTF	TGTGCCAGCTCCCTTGCAGGCTTCTATGGCTACACCTTC
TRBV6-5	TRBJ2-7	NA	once	CASRGVGEQYF	TGTGCCAGCAGGGGGGTTGGGGAGCAGTACTTC
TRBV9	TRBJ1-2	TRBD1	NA	CASSGRQGFNYGYTF	TGTGCCAGCAGCGGGAGACAGGGCTTTAACTATGGCTACACCTTC
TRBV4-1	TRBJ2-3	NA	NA	CASSQSEATLTDTQYF	TGCGCCAGCAGCCAAAGCGAGGCTACCCTCACAGATACGCAGTATTTT
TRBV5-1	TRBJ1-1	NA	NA	CASSLAQDDEAFF	TGCGCCAGCAGCTTGGCCCAGGATGATGAAGCTTTCTTT
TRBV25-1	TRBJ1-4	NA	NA	CASRHGSNEKLFF	TGTGCCAGCAGACATGGCTCTAATGAAAAACTGTTTTTT
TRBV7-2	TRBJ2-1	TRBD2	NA	CASSPRTSGALNEQFF	TGTGCCAGCAGCCCACGGACTAGCGGGGCCCTCAATGAGCAGTTCTTC
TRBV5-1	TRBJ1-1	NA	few	CASSLGRSTPNTEAFF	TGCGCCAGCAGCTTGGGACGGAGCACTCCGAACACTGAAGCTTTCTTT
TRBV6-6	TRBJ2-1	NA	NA	CASTRSRNEQFF	TGTGCCAGCACTCGCTCCCGGAATGAGCAGTTCTTC
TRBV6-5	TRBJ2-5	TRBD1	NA	CASSYYRGTETQYF	TGTGCCAGCAGTTACTACAGGGGGACAGAGACCCAGTACTTC
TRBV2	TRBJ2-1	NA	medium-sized	CASSWEGGNEQFF	TGTGCCAGCAGCTGGGAGGGGGGCAATGAGCAGTTCTTC
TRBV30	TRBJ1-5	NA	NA	CAWSGPGNQPQHF	TGTGCCTGGAGTGGGCCGGGGAATCAGCCCCAGCATTTT
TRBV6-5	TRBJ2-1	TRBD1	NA	CASSKTGWFYNEQFF	TGTGCCAGCAGTAAGACAGGGTGGTTTTACAATGAGCAGTTCTTC
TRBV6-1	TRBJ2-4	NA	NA	CASSESLGAPNHIQYF	TGTGCCAGCAGTGAAAGTTTAGGGGCACCCAACCACATTCAGTACTTC
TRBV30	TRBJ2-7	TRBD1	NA	CAWSGGTGSYEQYF	TGTGCCTGGAGTGGGGGGACAGGGTCCTACGAGCAGTACTTC
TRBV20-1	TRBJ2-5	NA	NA	CSAGGRETQYF	TGCAGTGCTGGGGGGCGGGAGACCCAGTACTTC
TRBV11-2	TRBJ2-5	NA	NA	CASSLGRQVQETQYF	TGTGCCAGCAGCTTAGGGAGGCAGGTCCAAGAGACCCAGTACTTC
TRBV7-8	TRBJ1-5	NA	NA	CASSLAGGGHQPQHF	TGTGCCAGCAGCTTAGCTGGGGGGGGCCATCAGCCCCAGCATTTT
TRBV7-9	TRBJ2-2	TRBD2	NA	CASSLAGGRSTGELFF	TGTGCCAGCAGCTTAGCGGGCGGGAGATCCACCGGGGAGCTGTTTTTT
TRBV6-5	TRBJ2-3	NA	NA	CASSYQWADTQYF	TGTGCCAGCAGTTATCAATGGGCAGATACGCAGTATTTT
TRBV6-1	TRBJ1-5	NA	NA	CASSGGGSNQPQHF	TGTGCCAGCAGTGGAGGGGGTAGCAATCAGCCCCAGCATTTT
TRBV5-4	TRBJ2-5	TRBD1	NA	CASSGDRAETQYF	TGTGCCAGCAGCGGGGACAGGGCCGAGACCCAGTACTTC
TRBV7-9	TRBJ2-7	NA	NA	CASSLVTKGGYEQYF	TGTGCCAGCAGCTTAGTCACCAAAGGGGGCTACGAGCAGTACTTC
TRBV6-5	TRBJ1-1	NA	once	CASAGYTEAFF	TGTGCCAGCGCCGGGTACACTGAAGCTTTCTTT